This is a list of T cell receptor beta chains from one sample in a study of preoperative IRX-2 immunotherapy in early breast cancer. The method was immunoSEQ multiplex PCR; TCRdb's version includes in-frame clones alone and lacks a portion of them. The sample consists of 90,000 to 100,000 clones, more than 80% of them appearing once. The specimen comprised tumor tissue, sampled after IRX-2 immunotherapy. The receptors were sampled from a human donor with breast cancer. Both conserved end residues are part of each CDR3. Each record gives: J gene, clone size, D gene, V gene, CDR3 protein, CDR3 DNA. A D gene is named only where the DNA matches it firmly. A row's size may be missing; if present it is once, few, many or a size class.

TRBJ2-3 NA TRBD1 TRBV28 CASSRDRGSNTQYF TGTGCCAGCAGCCGGGACAGGGGATCGAATACGCAGTATTTT
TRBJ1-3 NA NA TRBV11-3 CASSLSRGKANTIYF TGTGCCAGCAGCTTGTCTCGGGGCAAGGCAAACACCATATATTTT
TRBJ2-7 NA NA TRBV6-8 CASRLAPSGEQYF TGTGCCAGTCGGCTCGCCCCCTCCGGGGAGCAGTACTTC
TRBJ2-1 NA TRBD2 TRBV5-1 CASSLEGLAGGKTYNEQFF TGCGCCAGCAGCTTGGAAGGACTAGCGGGAGGGAAGACCTACAATGAGCAGTTCTTC
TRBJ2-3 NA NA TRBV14 CASSLRSPSTDTQYF TGTGCCAGCAGCCTAAGATCCCCTAGCACAGATACGCAGTATTTT
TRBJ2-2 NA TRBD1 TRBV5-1 CASSQGAASTGELFF TGCGCCAGCAGTCAGGGGGCAGCCTCAACCGGGGAGCTGTTTTTT
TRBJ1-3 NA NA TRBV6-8 CASSRGQPKNSGNTIYF TGTGCCAGCAGCCGAGGACAGCCTAAAAACTCTGGAAACACCATATATTTT
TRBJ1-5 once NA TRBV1 CASSQGQGPVQPQHF TGCGCCAGCAGCCAAGGACAGGGTCCGGTGCAGCCCCAGCATTTT
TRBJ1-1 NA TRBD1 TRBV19 CASSILGGETEAFF TGTGCCAGTAGTATTCTAGGGGGCGAGACTGAAGCTTTCTTT
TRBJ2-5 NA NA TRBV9 CASSEGMETQYF TGTGCCAGCAGTGAGGGGATGGAGACCCAGTACTTC
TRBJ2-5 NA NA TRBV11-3 CASSFGGTRLETQYF TGTGCCAGCAGCTTTGGGGGGACGAGGCTAGAGACCCAGTACTTC
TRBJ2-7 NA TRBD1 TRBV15 CATSFGGQGYEQYF TGTGCCACCAGCTTTGGAGGACAGGGCTACGAGCAGTACTTC
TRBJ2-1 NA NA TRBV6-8 CAISAGGQGLGEQFF TGTGCCATCAGTGCGGGGGGACAGGGCCTTGGTGAGCAGTTCTTC
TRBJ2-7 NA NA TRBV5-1 CASSSDSSSYEQYF TGCGCCAGCAGCTCCGACAGTAGCTCCTACGAGCAGTACTTC
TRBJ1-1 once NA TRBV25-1 CASSEWGRRDTEAFF TGTGCCAGCAGTGAATGGGGCAGACGAGACACTGAAGCTTTCTTT
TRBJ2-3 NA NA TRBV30 CAWSSDSDTQYF TGTGCCTGGAGTTCAGATTCAGATACGCAGTATTTT
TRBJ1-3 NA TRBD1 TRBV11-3 CASSLGTGGRLNTIYF TGTGCCAGCAGCCTAGGGACAGGGGGGCGTTTAAACACCATATATTTT
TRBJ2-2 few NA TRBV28 CASSTPSTELFF TGTGCCAGCAGTACCCCCTCTACGGAGCTGTTTTTT
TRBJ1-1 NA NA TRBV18 CASSPGQDSEAFF TGTGCCAGCTCACCAGGGCAGGATAGTGAAGCTTTCTTT
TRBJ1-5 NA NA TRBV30 CAWARGSNQPQHF TGTGCCTGGGCCCGGGGAAGCAATCAGCCCCAGCATTTT
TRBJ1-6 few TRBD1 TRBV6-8 CASSSRGQGRSPLHF TGTGCCAGCAGTTCCCGGGGACAGGGAAGATCACCCCTCCACTTT
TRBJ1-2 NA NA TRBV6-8 CAISTDTAYGYTF TGTGCCATCAGCACCGATACAGCGTATGGCTACACCTTC
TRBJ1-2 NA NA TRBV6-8 CAISEPAGPRHLYGYTF TGTGCCATCAGCGAACCGGCGGGCCCGCGCCATCTATATGGCTACACCTTC
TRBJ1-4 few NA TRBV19 CASSPHRRLGSNEKLFF TGTGCCAGTAGTCCCCATCGACGGCTGGGGTCTAATGAAAAACTGTTTTTT
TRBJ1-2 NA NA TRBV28 CASSLSQGFYGYTF TGTGCCAGCAGTTTATCCCAAGGGTTTTATGGCTACACCTTC
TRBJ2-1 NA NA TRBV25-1 CASSEQAGHYNEQFF TGTGCCAGCAGTGAACAGGCCGGTCACTACAATGAGCAGTTCTTC
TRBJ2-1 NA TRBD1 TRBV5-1 CASSLWDRVGNEQFF TGCGCCAGCAGCTTGTGGGACAGGGTGGGCAATGAGCAGTTCTTC
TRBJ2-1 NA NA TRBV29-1 CSVAGTEIYNEQFF TGCAGCGTTGCCGGGACGGAGATCTACAATGAGCAGTTCTTC
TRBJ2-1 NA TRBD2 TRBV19 CASSFWTSALGEQFF TGTGCCAGTAGTTTCTGGACTAGCGCCCTGGGGGAGCAGTTCTTC
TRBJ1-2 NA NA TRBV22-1 CASSELGTGYGYTF TGTGCCAGCAGTGAACTCGGGACGGGATACGGCTACACCTTC
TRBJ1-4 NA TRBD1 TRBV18 CASSPGQGEKLFF TGTGCCAGCTCACCGGGACAGGGAGAAAAACTGTTTTTT
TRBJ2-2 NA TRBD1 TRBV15 CATSTRDSPNTGELFF TGTGCCACCAGCACCCGGGACAGCCCGAACACCGGGGAGCTGTTTTTT
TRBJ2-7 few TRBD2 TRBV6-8 CASSGLADTYEQYF TGTGCCAGCAGCGGACTAGCAGATACCTACGAGCAGTACTTC
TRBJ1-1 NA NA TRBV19 CASSIGSSTEAFF TGTGCCAGTAGTATAGGCAGCAGCACTGAAGCTTTCTTT
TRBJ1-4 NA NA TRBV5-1 CASSLGSGGSEKLFF TGCGCCAGCAGCTTGGGAAGTGGCGGGAGTGAAAAACTGTTTTTT
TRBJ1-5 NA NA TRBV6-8 CASSPGSMGGNQPQHF TGTGCCAGCAGTCCAGGGAGTATGGGGGGCAATCAGCCCCAGCATTTT
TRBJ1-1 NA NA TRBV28 CASSPLGQRQLNTEAFF TGTGCCAGCAGCCCTCTCGGGCAGAGACAATTGAACACTGAAGCTTTCTTT
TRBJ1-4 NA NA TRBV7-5 CARSLVSSGTHSRGGEKLFF TGTGCCAGAAGCTTGGTCTCATCGGGAACTCATTCGCGGGGGGGAGAAAAACTGTTTTTT
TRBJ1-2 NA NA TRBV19 CASSQQGDYGYTF TGTGCCAGTAGCCAACAGGGAGACTATGGCTACACCTTC
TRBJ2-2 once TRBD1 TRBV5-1 CASSSTGANTGELFF TGCGCCAGCAGCTCGACAGGGGCGAACACCGGGGAGCTGTTTTTT
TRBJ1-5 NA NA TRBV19 CASRKDGTGPQHF TGTGCCAGTAGGAAGGACGGGACTGGGCCCCAGCATTTT
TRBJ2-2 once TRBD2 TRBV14 CASSQTPGLAGGPLNTGELFF TGTGCCAGCAGCCAAACCCCGGGACTAGCGGGAGGGCCGTTGAACACCGGGGAGCTGTTTTTT
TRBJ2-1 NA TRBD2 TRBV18 CASSPAQRTSGGVEQFF TGTGCCAGCTCACCAGCTCAGCGGACTAGCGGGGGGGTGGAGCAGTTCTTC
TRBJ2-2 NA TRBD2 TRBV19 CASSTDGTSGSYAGELFF TGTGCCAGTAGTACCGACGGGACTAGCGGGAGTTACGCCGGGGAGCTGTTTTTT
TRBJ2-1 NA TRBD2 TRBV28 CASSSGLAGSGEQFF TGTGCCAGCAGTTCGGGACTAGCAGGTTCAGGTGAGCAGTTCTTC
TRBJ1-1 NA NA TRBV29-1 CSARTGVLNTEAFF TGCAGCGCCCGGACCGGGGTTTTGAACACTGAAGCTTTCTTT
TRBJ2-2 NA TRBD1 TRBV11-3 CASSPGQVITGELFF TGTGCCAGCAGCCCGGGACAGGTAATCACCGGGGAGCTGTTTTTT
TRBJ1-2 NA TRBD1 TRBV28 CASRSPGQGYGYTF TGTGCCAGCAGATCGCCGGGACAGGGTTATGGCTACACCTTC
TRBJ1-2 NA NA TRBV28 CASSNVGSYLVQGYTF TGTGCCAGCTCGAATGTGGGCAGTTACTTGGTTCAAGGCTACACCTTC
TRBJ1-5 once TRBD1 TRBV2 CASSGTGWTQPQHF TGTGCCAGCAGTGGGACAGGGTGGACTCAGCCCCAGCATTTT
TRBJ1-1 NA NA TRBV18 CASSPPVPGQNTEAFF TGTGCCAGCTCACCACCCGTCCCCGGCCAGAACACTGAAGCTTTCTTT
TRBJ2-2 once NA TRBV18 CASSPSSAGELFF TGTGCCAGCTCACCTTCGAGTGCCGGGGAGCTGTTTTTT
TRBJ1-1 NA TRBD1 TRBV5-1 CASRSGGYDTEAFF TGCGCCAGCAGGTCAGGGGGCTATGACACTGAAGCTTTCTTT
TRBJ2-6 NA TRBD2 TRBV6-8 CASRAEKGLAGAGANVLTF TGTGCCAGCAGGGCAGAAAAGGGACTAGCGGGAGCTGGGGCCAACGTCCTGACTTTC
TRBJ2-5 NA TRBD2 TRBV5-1 CASSSTSGGETQYF TGCGCCAGCAGCTCAACTAGCGGGGGCGAGACCCAGTACTTC
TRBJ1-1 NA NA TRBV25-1 CASTQGRNTEAFF TGTGCCAGCACACAGGGCAGGAACACTGAAGCTTTCTTT
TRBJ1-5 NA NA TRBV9 CASTGVPNQPQHF TGTGCCAGCACTGGGGTCCCGAATCAGCCCCAGCATTTT